Here is one T cell receptor beta chain with its context. Its antigen is not known. PCR was performed a second time for about 6 to 12 cycles using a sample-barcoded 5' primer and a J-beta primer mix. TCRdb re-derived calls from the 5' RACE reads in MiXCR, one entry per CDR3 protein. This sample yields around 990,000 distinct CDR3 sequences, of which 35% to 40% are seen a single time; 10% to 15% belongs to the top ten. The data were obtained in a study of blood T cells in healthy people across ages. Study findings and constraints: There was no known CMV status for donors, so expanded clonotype changes were possibly confounded.

V gave up 4 bases and J gave up 2 bases, with 13 bases separating them. CDR3 length: 14 residues. CDR1 and CDR2 from the germline V gene are SGHKS and YYEKEE (reference sequence). This receptor was taken from a young man in good health. The sample comprised blood. The V call is TRBV5-5, the J call TRBJ2-7; no definite D call. Here the CDR3 DNA reads TGTGCCAGCAGCCCTGAACTCTCCGCCTACGAGCAGTACTTC. Translation: CASSPELSAYEQYF.